The T cell receptor (beta chain) described here comes from a study of blood T cell repertoires in COVID-19 (dated by TCRdb to about 2020). Some background on the complete study: Samples from collaborators originated in the United States, Italy and Spain and spanned both the acute and convalescent phases of COVID-19. The prospective study material was composed of cDNA or gDNA derived from T cells, B-cell-depleted T cells, or PBMCs. Subjects who had been exposed to COVID-19, were actively infected with it, or had recovered from it provided the deeply sampled blood TCRbeta repertoires that made up the dataset. A freely available public database, intended as a resource for researchers studying the immune response to SARS-CoV-2, is where the repertoires were released. The samples were drawn from two sources: the first 160 participants of the ongoing ImmuneRACE study, and some 1,300 subjects contributed by 6 global collaborators. Sample metadata almost always included a de-identified subject ID, COVID-19 status, age in years and sex. HLA class I and class II types, where available, came from metadata supplied by the sample provider rather than from assay-based typing.

From cysteine to phenylalanine, the CDR3 is 14 amino acids long. Left in the record is the CDR3 DNA by itself, 42 bases read in frame from the first base. Trimming takes 6 bases from V and 4 bases from J, and the germline ends sit 16 bases apart. Based on the germline V gene (reference sequence), the CDR1 and CDR2 sequences are LNHDA and SQIVND. The immunoSEQ Assay, a bias-controlled multiplex PCR, was used to amplify TCRbeta CDR3 regions from genomic DNA. Processing in the source paper ran as follows. The number of nucleated cells in each sample was estimated by amplification of reference gene primers within the assay. Sequence reads were collapsed and filtered to measure the absolute abundance of every unique TCRbeta CDR3 rearrangement. For each sample, productive Simpson clonality was calculated as the square root of Simpson's diversity index over productive rearrangements. In TCRdb, the immuneACCESS table is reduced to in-frame sequences with V and J assigned. These tables do not hold every clone; where another copy was compared, an unresolved V gene accounts for under half, and the others remain unexplained. V, J and clone size derive from that table, while D and trimming were established from the DNA sequence. Across this sample there are around 220,000 clones, with less than 90% seen only once. Just under 20% of the sample is in the top ten clones.

Summary of the overall study and its limitations: How much clinical and demographic metadata was included differed by source and by participant, and the metadata was provided uncurated.

Worth noting for this clone: What antigen it recognizes has not been identified. No qualities accompany the bases; no much larger clone lies one base away.

The collaborating institutions used their own protocols to collect whole blood in K2EDTA tubes. For TCRbeta analysis, collaborators shipped samples in one of three forms: frozen whole blood, isolated PBMCs, or DNA extracted from either of those sample types. The chain is assembled from TRBV19 and TRBJ2-7; TRBD1 is a possible D gene, resting on 5 matching bases. Sequencing input: peripheral blood. The sequence derives from a man aged 30-40 years with active or convalescent COVID-19. The base sequence is TGTGCCAGTAGCCAGGGTGTCCCCGCGTACGAGCAGTACTTC. Its translation reads: CASSQGVPAYEQYF.